This TCR beta chain derives from a study of beta chain features in type 1 diabetes. Overall study findings and caveats: Within each of all four CD4+ subsets, Type 1 diabetes patients had TCRB CDR3s that were moderately but significantly shorter.

Germline CDR1 and CDR2: MNHNS and SASEGT. V trimming: 4 bases; J trimming: 4 bases; junction bases outside the gene matches: 4. The CDR3 runs to 15 residues. Purity (above 98%) was reached by all sorted populations. To note about this clone: Its antigen is undetermined.

The study reverse transcribed the entire isolated RNA, so it sequenced expressed TCRB transcripts. It was found that naive, central memory and regulatory T cell samples averaged roughly 3.6 million reads. Data came from immunoSEQ multiplex PCR; TCRdb stores just in-frame clones and leaves some out. The table records approximately 140,000 clones, 7.5% to 9.5% of them present only once. This TCR came from a man younger than 45 with type 1 diabetes. The rearrangement links TRBV6-1 to TRBJ2-1, with 10 bases lining up with TRBD2. Sample: central memory CD4+ T cells from blood. The CDR3 DNA reads as TGTGCCAGCAGTGTCGGGACTAGCGAATACAATGAGCAGTTCTTC. Translating it yields CASSVGTSEYNEQFF.